The sequence of this T cell receptor (beta chain) was determined in a study of T-cell reconstitution after alpha-beta-depleted transplantation in children. The study, taken as a whole, reports: Two months or so post-transplant, alpha-beta T cells reportedly derived from several hundred expanded graft clones. Day-60 TCRbeta diversity that was high in some patients was derived from surviving recipient T cells and thymic progenitors.

Unique molecular identifiers were used in preparing the TCRbeta library. TCRdb redid the calling of the PCR reads with MiXCR, one entry per CDR3 protein. The sample has a few hundred thousand distinct CDR3 sequences, 27% seen once; the top ten hold about 35%. Worth noting for this clonotype: Its antigen is not identified.

CDR1 and CDR2 from the germline V gene are LNHNV and YYDKDF (reference sequence). The CDR3 spans 15 residues. V lost 0 bases and J lost 3, with 12 bases in between. The J gene is TRBJ2-7, the V gene TRBV15; perhaps D is TRBD1 or TRBD2 (5 bases each). Sample: PBMCs, taken before TCRalphabeta/CD19-depleted stem cell transplant. This receptor was identified in a boy younger than two with Wiskott-Aldrich syndrome, due to receive a stem cell transplant. CDR3 coding DNA: TGTGCCACCAGCAGAGATCGCCCAGGGAGCTACGAGCAGTACTTC. Protein product: CATSRDRPGSYEQYF.